This entry lists 32 T cell receptor beta chains sequenced from one sample in a study of CD8 T cells in ankylosing spondylitis. Points from the study as a whole: One TCR beta motif, made up of roughly 8 highly homologous variants, appeared characteristic of ankylosing spondylitis blood.

TCRdb re-derived calls from the 5' RACE reads in MiXCR, one entry per CDR3 protein. The sample lists roughly 400,000 distinct CDR3 sequences, about a fifth seen once, with approximately 15% in the top ten. For these TCRs, the target antigens are not known. The material sequenced was blood, either unsorted or a sorted T cell fraction (not recorded which). The origin of the receptors is a male donor with ankylosing spondylitis.

There are a few counts of this clonotype. CDR3 residues: CASSPHRRGSTEAFF. As DNA, the CDR3 is TGTGCCAGCAGCCCCCATCGGCGGGGGAGCACTGAAGCTTTCTTT. V and J are TRBV9 and TRBJ1-1, with D maybe TRBD1 (5 bases). V lost 4 bases to trimming and J lost 4 bases, with 17 bases between them. Germline assignment: CDR1 SGDLS and CDR2 YYNGEE. There are 15 residues in the CDR3.

V is TRBV5-5 and J is TRBJ2-3, with a weak D call TRBD2 (6 bases). Germline V gives CDR1 SGHKS, CDR2 YYEKEE (reference sequence). The CDR3 loop spans 15 amino acids. With 5 bases removed from V and 3 bases from J, the gap between germline ends came to 16 bases. The CDR3 DNA is TGTGCCAGCAGTGGTACGGGAGCTTCGACAGATACGCAGTATTTT. Its translation: CASSGTGASTDTQYF.

The rearrangement joins TRBV7-3 to TRBJ1-5; TRBD1 is a possible D gene (6 bases). The CDR3 consists of 14 residues. The V gene's germline CDR1 is SGHTA and CDR2 FQGTGA. Trimming shortened V by 6 bases and J by 5 bases, and 14 bases separated the two germline ends. Here the CDR3 DNA reads TGTGCCAGCAGTCCAACCAACAGGGATCAGCCCCAGCATTTT. This encodes CASSPTNRDQPQHF.

The V call is TRBV20-1, the J call TRBJ2-7; 7 bases fit TRBD1. With V trimmed by 3 bases and J by 0 bases, 11 bases remained unmatched. Germline CDR1 is DFQATT and CDR2 is SNEGSKA (reference sequence). The CDR3 length is 16 residues. The CDR3 nucleotides are TGCAGTGCTAGGAACCCCCGACAGGGTTCCTCCTACGAGCAGTACTTC. Translated, it gives CSARNPRQGSSYEQYF.

This clonotype was seen a few times. This chain uses TRBV20-1 with TRBJ1-5; a possible D gene is TRBD1 (5 bases). The CDR3 totals 14 residues. V gave up 3 bases and J gave up 1 base, with 10 bases separating them. Germline V lookup: CDR1 DFQATT, CDR2 SNEGSKA (reference sequence). CDR3 nucleotide sequence: TGCAGTGCTAGTTGGGGGTTGAGCAATCAGCCCCAGCATTTT. It codes for CSASWGLSNQPQHF.

V and J are TRBV15 and TRBJ2-7; D is undetermined. The V end was cut by 8 bases, the J end by 3 bases, with 8 bases between. Germline V gene sequence: CDR1 LNHNV, CDR2 YYDKDF (reference sequence). The CDR3 contains 11 residues. CDR3 nucleotide sequence: TGTGCCACCTCTGGAAACTACGAGCAGTACTTC. This codes for CATSGNYEQYF.

A few counts support this clonotype. V gene TRBV20-1 combines with J gene TRBJ1-4, with TRBD1 matching 7 bases. J gave up 7 bases and V 5 bases, and 13 bases lay outside the gene matches. The CDR3 length is 15 residues. Germline V gene data show CDR1 as DFQATT and CDR2 as SNEGSKA (reference sequence). Here the CDR3 reads CSARKTLGQIEKLFF. CDR3 nucleotides: TGCAGTGCTCGGAAGACCCTGGGACAGATTGAAAAACTGTTTTTT.

This clonotype was counted ten times or more. The rearrangement joins TRBV3-1 to TRBJ2-3; D unresolved. This CDR3 is 15 amino acids long. Germline V gene sequence: CDR1 LGHDT, CDR2 YNNKEL (reference sequence). V lost 3 bases to trimming and J lost 2 bases, with 12 bases between them. CDR3 loop: CASSHRMANTDTQYF. The CDR3 region has the DNA TGTGCCAGCAGCCACCGTATGGCTAACACAGATACGCAGTATTTT.

The V call is TRBV20-1, the J call TRBJ2-1; D is unclear. The length of the CDR3 is 10 residues. CDR1 and CDR2 (germline): DFQATT, SNEGSKA (reference sequence). V lost 6 bases and J 8 bases, leaving 8 bases between the germline ends. CDR3 sequence: CSASQDEQFF. CDR3 in DNA: TGCAGTGCGTCGCAGGATGAGCAGTTCTTC.

This clonotype was picked up a small number of times. This chain joins TRBV12-3 or TRBV12-4 and TRBJ2-7; 8 nucleotides line up with TRBD1. With 4 bases clipped from V and 0 bases from J, the junction kept 5 bases outside the gene matches. CDR3 size: 15 residues. The CDR3 DNA follows: TGTGCCAGCAGTTCTCGTGGACAGGGCTCCTACGAGCAGTACTTC. Protein: CASSSRGQGSYEQYF.

This chain joins TRBV20-1 and TRBJ2-7, with TRBD1 matching over 9 bases. From germline, CDR1 is DFQATT and CDR2 SNEGSKA (reference sequence). This CDR3 is 14 amino acids long. J was trimmed by 7 bases and V by 2 bases; bases with no gene match: 9. Here the CDR3 reads CSARMGQGVWEQYF. For the CDR3, the DNA is TGCAGTGCTAGAATGGGACAGGGTGTATGGGAGCAGTACTTC.

The rearrangement links TRBV14 to TRBJ2-1; 7 nucleotides agree with TRBD2. The CDR3 runs 13 residues. The J segment lost 10 bases and the V segment lost 3 bases, leaving 6 bases of the junction unmatched. CDR1 is SGHDN, CDR2 FVKESK, per germline. This CDR3 reads CASSQWASGEQFF. CDR3 coding DNA: TGTGCCAGCAGCCAGTGGGCTAGCGGAGAGCAGTTCTTC.

This clonotype was observed a handful of times. The chain recombines TRBV4-3 with TRBJ2-3; a weak D match, TRBD2 (5 bases). This CDR3 has 15 amino acids. V lost 0 bases to trimming and J lost 4 bases, with 11 bases between them. Germline V gene sequence: CDR1 LGHNA, CDR2 YSLEER. The CDR3 is CASSQDRRTPDTQYF. The CDR3 bases are TGCGCCAGCAGCCAAGATCGTAGGACTCCAGATACGCAGTATTTT.

Remarks on this clonotype: One end of the junction fails to match germline, which may point to a read error. For the CDR3, the DNA is TGTGCTAGCAGCCCCAGTAGTCAGGGGCTTATTCCCAAAAACATTCAGTACTTC. Protein: CASSPSSQGLIPKNIQYF. This chain connects TRBV7-7 to TRBJ2-4, with D possibly TRBD1 on 6 matching bases. The CDR3 runs to 18 residues. Per germline, CDR1 SSHAT and CDR2 FNYEAQ (reference sequence).

The rearrangement joins TRBV6-5 to TRBJ1-5; a possible D gene is TRBD1 (5 bases). The CDR3 length is 14 residues. Germline V lookup: CDR1 MNHEY, CDR2 SVGAGI. Trimming pared 2 bases from V and 3 bases from J, leaving 8 bases between. Written as DNA, the CDR3 is TGTGCCAGCAGTTACGACAGAAACAATCAGCCCCAGCATTTT. This translates into CASSYDRNNQPQHF.

There are a few counts of this clonotype. This sequence joins TRBV28 and TRBJ2-6; D is ambiguous. From germline, CDR1 is MDHEN and CDR2 SYDVKM. The CDR3 contains 14 residues. Trimming took off 7 bases at V and 1 base at J, with 8 bases between the two ends. The CDR3 bases are TGTGCCAGCATTGAGGCGTCTGGGGCCAACGTCCTGACTTTC. It is translated as CASIEASGANVLTF.

This clonotype was observed a few times. The chain joins TRBV25-1 to TRBJ2-5, with TRBD1 matching 8 bases. V was pared by 7 bases and J by 4 bases, with 5 bases of the junction left unmatched. Germline CDR1 MGHDK, CDR2 SYGVNS. The CDR3 extends over 13 amino acids. The CDR3 loop reads CASTRTGPETQYF. The CDR3 DNA sequence: TGTGCCAGCACCCGGACAGGGCCAGAGACCCAGTACTTC.

The chain recombines TRBV28 with TRBJ2-2; possibly TRBD1 for D (6 bases). The germline V gene encodes CDR1 MDHEN and CDR2 SYDVKM. The CDR3 has 13 residues. Trimming left V 9 bases short and J 4 bases short, with 12 bases between. This CDR3 is CARTGWGTGELFF. As DNA, the CDR3 is TGTGCCAGAACAGGGTGGGGCACCGGGGAGCTGTTTTTT.

The chain carries TRBV11-2 and TRBJ1-1; a possible D gene is TRBD1 (6 bases). The CDR3 extends over 14 amino acids. Trimming removed 3 bases from V and 3 bases from J, with 11 bases in between. The germline V gene encodes CDR1 SGHAT and CDR2 FQNNGV. The CDR3 sequence: CASSLGGRDTEAFF. The CDR3 DNA follows: TGTGCCAGCAGCTTGGGGGGGCGAGACACTGAAGCTTTCTTT.

V gene TRBV18 combines with J gene TRBJ2-5; D ambiguous. Trimming left V 0 bases short and J 4 bases short, with 9 bases between. This CDR3 spans 14 amino acids. Looked up from germline, CDR1 is KGHSH and CDR2 is LQKENI. The CDR3 bases are TGTGCCAGCTCACCACCGTATAGCAGAGAGACCCAGTACTTC. Translated: CASSPPYSRETQYF.

The rearrangement joins TRBV12-3 or TRBV12-4 to TRBJ2-1; 11 bases are a match to TRBD2. This CDR3 is 16 amino acids long. V lost 2 bases, J lost 7 bases, and 7 bases stayed unmatched. The CDR3 nucleotides read TGTGCCAGCAGTTTAAGTCGACTAGCGGGATCAAATGAGCAGTTCTTC. Translated: CASSLSRLAGSNEQFF.

The chain carries TRBV6-2 or TRBV6-3 and TRBJ2-3; D possibly uses TRBD1 or TRBD2 (6 bases each). This CDR3 spans 14 amino acids. V lost 8 bases and J 4 bases, leaving 16 bases between the germline ends. CDR1 and CDR2 from the germline V gene are MNHEY and SVGEGT. The CDR3 DNA reads as TGTGCCAGCTCGTTCGGGGGCGACTCAGATACGCAGTATTTT. This translates into CASSFGGDSDTQYF.

Only a few counts were recorded for this clonotype. The J gene is TRBJ1-2, the V gene TRBV29-1, with TRBD1 matching over 7 bases. Germline V CDR1 and CDR2: SQVTM, ANQGSEA. The CDR3 is 11 residues long. The trim removed 7 bases at V and 8 bases at J, leaving 7 bases unmatched. CDR3 nucleotides: TGCAGCGCCTACAGGGGATGGGGCTACACCTTC. It specifies CSAYRGWGYTF.

This clonotype was counted only a few times. The chain uses TRBV20-1 and TRBJ1-5; D not certain. Germline assignment: CDR1 DFQATT and CDR2 SNEGSKA (reference sequence). The V and J ends lost 0 bases and 6 bases respectively, with 12 bases between them. This CDR3 region has 14 residues. The CDR3 region is CSARDPGSGQPQHF. In DNA form, the CDR3 reads TGCAGTGCTAGAGATCCGGGGAGCGGTCAGCCCCAGCATTTT.

This clonotype showed up just a few times. The V and J genes are TRBV7-2 and TRBJ2-5, with 7 bases fitting TRBD1. The germline CDR1 and CDR2 sequences are SGHTA and FQGNSA. The length of the CDR3 is 13 residues. The ends lost 5 bases at V and 8 bases at J; junction bases unmatched: 8. The CDR3 region is CASSRGDRRTQYF. The CDR3 DNA sequence: TGTGCCAGCAGCCGAGGGGACAGACGAACCCAGTACTTC.

This clonotype showed up many times. The J gene is TRBJ2-1, the V gene TRBV20-1; 7 bases fit TRBD1. The length of the CDR3 is 13 residues. V was clipped by 4 bases and J by 3 bases; unmatched bases: 3. Germline V gene sequence: CDR1 DFQATT, CDR2 SNEGSKA (reference sequence). CDR3 bases: TGCAGTGCTACCGGGACAGTCTACAATGAGCAGTTCTTC. It codes for CSATGTVYNEQFF.

This clonotype was seen repeatedly, ten times or more. The genes are TRBV14 and TRBJ2-4; D is unresolved. CDR1 is SGHDN, CDR2 FVKESK, per germline. Trimming removed 5 bases at V and 0 bases at J, with 17 bases between. The CDR3 has 17 amino acids. CDR3 nucleotide sequence: TGTGCCAGCAGCGTGAGTTTGGAACTAATAGCCAAAAACATTCAGTACTTC. Translating gives CASSVSLELIAKNIQYF.

The rearrangement joins TRBV20-1 to TRBJ1-1, with D possibly matching TRBD1 (5 bases). Trimming took off 0 bases at V and 3 bases at J, with 11 bases between the two ends. From germline, CDR1 is DFQATT and CDR2 SNEGSKA (reference sequence). The CDR3 has 14 amino acids. CDR3 amino acids: CSARDGTLDTEAFF. The DNA for the CDR3 is TGCAGTGCTAGAGACGGGACTCTGGACACTGAAGCTTTCTTT.

J is TRBJ2-1 and V is TRBV12-3 or TRBV12-4, with a possible D match to TRBD2 (6 bases). The CDR3 consists of 16 residues. Between the trimmed V and J ends, which lost 6 bases and 2 bases, there was a span of 17 bases. Here the CDR3 reads CASSYLGGETYNEQFF. CDR3 nucleotide sequence: TGTGCCAGCAGCTACTTGGGGGGAGAAACCTACAATGAGCAGTTCTTC.

This sequence joins TRBV5-1 and TRBJ2-5; 14 bases line up with TRBD2. Germline CDR1 SGHRS, CDR2 YFSETQ. The CDR3 loop spans 16 amino acids. The trim removed 6 bases at V and 4 bases at J, leaving 8 bases unmatched. The CDR3 bases are TGCGCCAGCACCTCAAGACTAGCGGGAGGGCGAGAGACCCAGTACTTC. It encodes CASTSRLAGGRETQYF. The full variable domain, in which reference TRBV5-1 and TRBJ2-5 provide the parts outside the CDR3, is KAGVTQTPRYLIKTRGQQVTLSCSPISGHRSVSWYQQTPGQGLQFLFEYFSETQRNKGNFPGRFSGRQFSNSRSEMNVSTLELGDSALYLCASTSRLAGGRETQYFGPGTRLLVL.

This chain joins TRBV9 and TRBJ1-1; D is ambiguous. The V and J ends lost 0 bases and 6 bases respectively, with 12 bases between them. This CDR3 has 14 amino acids. The germline V gene encodes CDR1 SGDLS and CDR2 YYNGEE. CDR3 coding DNA: TGTGCCAGCAGCGTAGTAGAACATAATCCTGAAGCTTTCTTT. Protein sequence: CASSVVEHNPEAFF.

To note about this clonotype: As the CDR3 is not closed by the conserved phenylalanine or tryptophan, this likely results from a read error. The rearrangement joins TRBV10-3 to TRBJ1-4; D not resolved. This CDR3 comprises 15 residues. From germline, CDR1 is ENHRY and CDR2 SYGVKD. V lost 4 bases and J lost 2, with 11 bases in between. The CDR3 region has the DNA TGTGCCATCAGTGGAGGGCGGGAGACTAATGAAAAACTGTTTTCT. Amino acids: CAISGGRETNEKLFS.